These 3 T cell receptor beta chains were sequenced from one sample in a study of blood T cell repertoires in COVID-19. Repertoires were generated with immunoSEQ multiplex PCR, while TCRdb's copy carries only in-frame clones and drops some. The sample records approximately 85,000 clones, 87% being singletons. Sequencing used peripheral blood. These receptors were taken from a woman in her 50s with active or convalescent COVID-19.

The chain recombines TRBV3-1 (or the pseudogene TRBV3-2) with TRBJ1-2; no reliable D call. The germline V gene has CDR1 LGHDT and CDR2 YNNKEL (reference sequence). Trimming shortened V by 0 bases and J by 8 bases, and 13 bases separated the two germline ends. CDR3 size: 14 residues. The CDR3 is CASSQDTASGGYTF. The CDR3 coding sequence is TGTGCCAGCAGCCAAGATACCGCTTCAGGCGGCTACACCTTC.

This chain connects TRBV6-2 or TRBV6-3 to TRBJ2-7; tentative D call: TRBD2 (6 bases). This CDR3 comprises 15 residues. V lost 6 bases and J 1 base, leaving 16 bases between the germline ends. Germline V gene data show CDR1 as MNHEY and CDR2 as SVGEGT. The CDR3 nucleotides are TGTGCCAGCAGCCTCCGGGGGACGGCATCCTACGAGCAGTACTTC. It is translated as CASSLRGTASYEQYF.

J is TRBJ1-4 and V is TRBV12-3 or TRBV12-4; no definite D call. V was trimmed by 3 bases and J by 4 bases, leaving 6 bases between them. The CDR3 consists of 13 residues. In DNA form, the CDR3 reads TGTGCCAGCAGTTTCCAGTATAATGAAAAACTGTTTTTT. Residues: CASSFQYNEKLFF.